This T cell receptor beta chain was found in a study of blood T cell repertoires in COVID-19 (dated by TCRdb to the early 2020s). About the full investigation: Collaborator samples came from the United States, Italy and Spain and covered acute and convalescent phases of COVID-19. The material from the prospective study consisted of cDNA or gDNA derived from T cells, B-cell-depleted T cells, or PBMCs. The dataset comprised deeply sampled blood TCRbeta repertoires from subjects exposed to, actively infected with, or recovered from COVID-19. The repertoires were released in a freely available public database meant as a resource for research on the immune response to SARS-CoV-2. The samples were drawn from two sources: the first 160 participants of the ongoing ImmuneRACE study, and 1,200 or so subjects contributed by 6 global collaborators. A de-identified subject ID, COVID-19 status, age in years and sex were almost always included in the sample metadata. Where available, HLA class I and class II types were obtained from metadata supplied by the sample provider rather than from assay-based typing. Study-wide findings and limitations: The amount of clinical and demographic metadata varied by source and participant and was provided uncurated.

V trim: 3 bases; J trim: 2 bases; unmatched bases: 8. Based on the germline V gene (reference sequence), the CDR1 and CDR2 sequences are DFQATT and SNEGSKA. Taken from cysteine to phenylalanine, the CDR3 has 16 residues. Only the CDR3 DNA is retained, 48 bases long and in frame from the first base. Remarks on this clone: No antigen is known for it. Base-call qualities are not available, and no considerably larger clone is one nucleotide away.

TCRbeta CDR3 regions were amplified from genomic DNA by means of the immunoSEQ Assay, a bias-controlled multiplex PCR. For the original study's pipeline: The number of nucleated cells in each sample was estimated from the amplification of reference gene primers within the assay. To quantify the absolute abundance of each unique TCRbeta CDR3 rearrangement, sequence reads were collapsed and filtered. For each sample, productive Simpson clonality was calculated as the square root of Simpson's diversity index across productive rearrangements. This is the immuneACCESS table as TCRdb keeps it, with only in-frame sequences that have V and J called. A part of the clones is gone; compared with another copy, unresolved V genes explain less than half, and the rest is unexplained. The DNA gave D and trimming, while V, J and clone size come from that table. The sample records about 240,000 clones, approximately 80% of which are singletons. Together, the top ten hold about 3.2% of the sample.

Whole blood was collected in K2EDTA tubes by collaborating institutions according to the institutions' own protocols. For TCRbeta analysis, collaborators shipped samples as frozen whole blood, isolated PBMCs, or DNA extracted from either of those sample types. The clonotype was recovered from a woman aged 18-35 years with acute or convalescent COVID-19. Recombination linked TRBV20-1 to TRBJ1-5, and TRBD1 aligns with 9 junction nucleotides. Sequenced sample: peripheral blood. Read as DNA, the sequence is TGCAGTGCTAGTTCTGGGACAGGGCTCGGCAATCAGCCCCAGCATTTT. This is translated as CSASSGTGLGNQPQHF.